This paragraph reports one TCR beta chain. Its antigen is as yet unknown. The V gene end was trimmed by 4 bases and the J gene end by 7 bases; junction bases not matched to a gene: 8. CDR3 length: 17 amino acids. In germline, CDR1 is SEHNR, CDR2 FQNEAQ (reference sequence). This record belongs to a study of beta chain features in type 1 diabetes. At the level of the study: Patients did not differ from healthy donors in age, gender or cell yield.

Study-wide points: Using cDNA template may skew counts toward highly expressing activated cells.

Sequencing targeted expressed TCRB transcripts, as all isolated RNA had been reverse transcribed. Only in-frame clones appear in the TCRdb table, and some are missing; sequencing was by immunoSEQ multiplex PCR. The repertoire holds 310,000 or so clones, with 11% as singletons. The V and J genes are TRBV7-9 and TRBJ2-1, with 15 positions matching TRBD2. The sample was naive CD4+ T cells from blood. This sequence originates from a woman under 40 in good health. In nucleotides, the CDR3 is TGTGCCAGCAGCTCCGCTTGGACTAGCGGGAGGGGGAATGAGCAGTTCTTC. Translation: CASSSAWTSGRGNEQFF.